What follows are 29 T cell receptor beta chains derived from one specimen sequenced in a study of blood T cell repertoires in COVID-19. The repertoire was sequenced with immunoSEQ multiplex PCR; TCRdb's copy has only in-frame clones and lacks some. The sample has 150,000 to 200,000 clones; about 85% are singletons. Input material: peripheral blood. The receptors originated from a woman over 75 with acute or convalescent COVID-19.

The chain uses TRBV30 and TRBJ2-7; 13 bases match TRBD2. Trimming cost V 0 bases and J 6 bases; bases outside gene matches: 5. The CDR3 has 15 amino acids. The germline gives CDR1 GTSNPN, CDR2 SVGIG (reference sequence). The CDR3: CAWSVLAGGPREQYF. CDR3 nucleotides: TGTGCCTGGAGTGTACTAGCGGGAGGGCCTCGCGAGCAGTACTTC.

This chain links TRBV7-8 with TRBJ2-7, with D perhaps TRBD2 (5 bases). V lost 3 bases to trimming and J lost 7 bases, with 22 bases between them. The CDR3 has 16 amino acids. The V gene's germline CDR1 is SGHVS and CDR2 FQNEAQ. The CDR3: CASSLSISQGLGEQYF. The CDR3 region has the DNA TGTGCCAGCAGCTTGAGTATCAGCCAAGGACTGGGGGAGCAGTACTTC.

This chain uses TRBV16 with TRBJ1-4; the D gene is possibly TRBD1 (5 bases). The CDR3 has 13 residues. V gave up 4 bases and J gave up 7 bases, with 10 bases separating them. In germline, CDR1 is KGHSY, CDR2 FQNENV. DNA for the CDR3: TGTGCCAGCAGCCGTTCGACAGTTGAAAAACTGTTTTTT. Amino acid sequence: CASSRSTVEKLFF.

The chain has TRBV7-8 and TRBJ2-7, with TRBD1 matching over 8 bases. The CDR3 sequence is 14 residues long. Germline V CDR1 and CDR2: SGHVS, FQNEAQ. Trimming cost V 8 bases and J 1 base; bases outside gene matches: 7. The CDR3 DNA reads as TGTGCCAGCGGTGAGGACAGGGTTTCCTACGAGCAGTACTTC. It yields the protein CASGEDRVSYEQYF.

The chain couples TRBV7-3 to TRBJ2-2, with D tentatively TRBD2 (6 bases). This CDR3 region has 15 residues. Trimming stripped 5 bases from V and 2 bases from J, with 12 bases between. Germline V gene lookup returns CDR1 SGHTA and CDR2 FQGTGA. This CDR3 reads CASSGGTHNTGELFF. CDR3 nucleotides: TGTGCCAGCAGCGGCGGGACTCACAACACCGGGGAGCTGTTTTTT.

CDR3 in DNA: TGTGCCAGCAGCCACCTAGCGGGGGGAAACACCGGGGAGCTGTTTTTT. This codes for CASSHLAGGNTGELFF. The chain couples TRBV9 to TRBJ2-2, with TRBD2 identical over 11 bases. V shed 4 bases, J shed 2 bases, and the junction held 4 bases outside the gene matches. Germline lookup yields CDR1 SGDLS and CDR2 YYNGEE. The CDR3 runs 16 residues.

This clone was seen more than once but under ten times. The J gene is TRBJ2-7, the V gene TRBV30; 8 positions match TRBD1. CDR1 GTSNPN and CDR2 SVGIG come from the germline V gene (reference sequence). The V gene end was trimmed by 7 bases and the J gene end by 4 bases; junction bases not matched to a gene: 12. CDR3 size: 14 residues. The CDR3 protein is CASHRTGRRYEQYF. In DNA, the CDR3 is TGTGCCTCGCACCGGACAGGGCGGAGGTACGAGCAGTACTTC.

The rearrangement links TRBV11-3 to TRBJ2-1, with D possibly TRBD1 on 5 matching bases. CDR1 SGHNT and CDR2 YENEEA come from the germline V gene. The V end was cut by 2 bases, the J end by 5 bases, with 13 bases between. CDR3 length: 15 residues. CDR3 protein: CASSLRVGRDNEQFF. CDR3 nucleotides: TGTGCCAGCAGCTTAAGGGTCGGCAGGGACAATGAGCAGTTCTTC.

CDR3 sequence: CASTLLAGGYTDTQYF. As DNA, the CDR3 is TGCGCCAGCACCCTACTAGCGGGAGGCTACACAGATACGCAGTATTTT. The chain links TRBV5-1 to TRBJ2-3; TRBD2 matches at 12 bases. The CDR3 is 16 residues long. The germline CDR1 and CDR2 sequences are SGHRS and YFSETQ. V shed 6 bases, J shed 2 bases, and the junction held 7 bases outside the gene matches.

The chain is built from TRBV5-1 and TRBJ2-5; a possible D gene is TRBD2 (6 bases). CDR3 length equals 17 residues. Between the trimmed V and J ends, which lost 3 bases and 1 base, there was a span of 19 bases. Germline V lookup: CDR1 SGHRS, CDR2 YFSETQ. The CDR3 is CASSWAPGAGGQETQYF. As DNA, the CDR3 is TGCGCCAGCAGCTGGGCTCCCGGGGCCGGGGGCCAAGAGACCCAGTACTTC.

The chain uses TRBV12-3 or TRBV12-4 and TRBJ2-1, with D possibly being TRBD2 (6 bases). This CDR3 contains 13 residues. V shed 5 bases and J shed 9 bases, with 14 bases lying between them. In nucleotides, the CDR3 is TGTGCCAGCAGTCTACGGGACTTAGGTGAGCAGTTCTTC. As protein: CASSLRDLGEQFF.

V is TRBV11-3 and J is TRBJ2-1; 7 bases fit TRBD2. This CDR3 has 15 residues. Germline assignment: CDR1 SGHNT and CDR2 YENEEA. J was trimmed by 2 bases and V by 6 bases; bases with no gene match: 7. DNA for the CDR3: TGTGCCAGCAGTCCGAGCGGGGAACCCTACAATGAGCAGTTCTTC. This encodes CASSPSGEPYNEQFF.

V and J are TRBV7-2 and TRBJ2-1; 12 positions match TRBD2. J lost 8 bases, V lost 1 base, and 12 bases had no gene match. The CDR3 has 18 residues. From germline, CDR1 is SGHTA and CDR2 FQGNSA. The CDR3 nucleotides are TGTGCCAGCAGCTTAGTAGGATCTAGCGGGGGGGCCGGGTATGAGCAGTTCTTC. It encodes CASSLVGSSGGAGYEQFF.

The V and J genes are TRBV2 and TRBJ2-1; 8 bases line up with TRBD2. The CDR3 has 15 amino acids. V gave up 5 bases and J gave up 3 bases; unmatched junction bases: 6. Germline V lookup: CDR1 SNHLY, CDR2 FYNNEI. CDR3 in amino acids: CASSPRGRIYNEQFF. CDR3 sequence (DNA): TGTGCCAGCAGTCCACGCGGGAGGATCTACAATGAGCAGTTCTTC.

This clone was observed a few times. The chain joins TRBV7-2 to TRBJ1-1, with 7 bases that match TRBD1. Losses at the gene ends were 6 bases for V and 1 base for J; bases not matched to a gene: 5. The CDR3 has 14 amino acids. Germline assignment: CDR1 SGHTA and CDR2 FQGNSA. The CDR3 loop reads CASSKTGPNTEAFF. The CDR3 coding sequence is TGTGCCAGCAGTAAGACAGGGCCGAACACTGAAGCTTTCTTT.

This clone has only a few counts. The CDR3, as DNA: TGTGCCAGTAGTATCCAGCGGGGACGCACAGATACGCAGTATTTT. Its protein is CASSIQRGRTDTQYF. The chain couples TRBV19 to TRBJ2-3; 7 positions agree with TRBD2. Germline CDR1 and CDR2: LNHDA and SQIVND (reference sequence). CDR3 length equals 15 residues. V dropped 3 bases and J dropped 1; count of bases not matched to a gene: 4.

The V call is TRBV2, the J call TRBJ1-4; no clear D gene. Trimming shortened V by 7 bases and J by 0 bases, and 21 bases separated the two germline ends. The CDR3 has 18 residues. Germline CDR1 is SNHLY and CDR2 is FYNNEI. CDR3 amino acids: CASKTGNIWGSTNEKLFF. The CDR3 nucleotides are TGTGCCAGCAAGACGGGAAACATATGGGGTTCAACTAATGAAAAACTGTTTTTT.

CDR3 region: CASSVGEGSPLHF. The CDR3 DNA sequence: TGCGCCAGCAGCGTGGGGGAGGGGTCACCCCTCCACTTT. The V and J genes are TRBV5-1 and TRBJ1-6; the D gene is possibly TRBD1 (5 bases). The germline CDR1 and CDR2 sequences are SGHRS and YFSETQ. Trimming cost V 4 bases and J 10 bases, with 12 bases left between them. The CDR3 is 13 amino acids.

The CDR3 protein is CASSWGTRDSNYGYTF. The CDR3 region has the DNA TGCGCCAGCAGCTGGGGAACCCGGGACTCAAACTATGGCTACACCTTC. The chain is built from TRBV5-1 and TRBJ1-2; tentative D call: TRBD1 (5 bases). V was trimmed by 3 bases and J by 2 bases, leaving 17 bases between them. The CDR3 spans 16 residues. The V gene's germline CDR1 is SGHRS and CDR2 YFSETQ.

The chain uses TRBV5-1 and TRBJ1-4; 10 nucleotides align to TRBD1. With 3 bases clipped from V and 7 bases from J, the junction kept 3 bases outside the gene matches. This CDR3 contains 14 residues. Germline CDR1 reads SGHRS; CDR2 reads YFSETQ. CDR3 sequence: CASSYGQGVEKLFF. The DNA for the CDR3 is TGCGCCAGCAGCTACGGACAGGGGGTTGAAAAACTGTTTTTT.

This clone was observed a handful of times. The rearrangement joins TRBV6-5 to TRBJ2-7; TRBD2 matches 7 bases. CDR3 size: 16 residues. CDR1 is MNHEY and CDR2 is SVGAGI in the germline V gene. V lost 1 base to trimming and J lost 2 bases; unmatched junction nucleotides: 8. CDR3 protein: CASSYWGGRVPYEQYF. The CDR3 DNA reads TGTGCCAGCAGTTACTGGGGCGGGAGAGTCCCCTACGAGCAGTACTTC.

This chain joins TRBV24-1 and TRBJ2-3; a weak D match, TRBD2 (6 bases). The CDR3 totals 16 residues. V was trimmed by 4 bases and J by 4 bases, leaving 17 bases between them. Germline lookup yields CDR1 KGHDR and CDR2 SFDVKD. The CDR3 reads CATSDRGAGHPDTQYF. The CDR3 nucleotides read TGTGCCACCAGTGACCGCGGGGCGGGGCATCCAGATACGCAGTATTTT.

The genes are TRBV19 and TRBJ2-4, with D tentatively TRBD1 (7 bases). Germline V gene sequence: CDR1 LNHDA, CDR2 SQIVND (reference sequence). Deletions cut 8 bases from V and 3 bases from J, with 14 bases between. The CDR3 is 14 amino acids. CDR3 bases: TGTGCCAGTCGACAGGGAGGTAGCAAAAACATTCAGTACTTC. It encodes CASRQGGSKNIQYF.

The chain employs TRBV15 and TRBJ2-2; 9 bases agree with TRBD2. Per the germline V gene, CDR1 is LNHNV and CDR2 is YYDKDF (reference sequence). The CDR3 is 17 residues long. V was clipped by 1 base and J by 9 bases; unmatched bases: 12. CDR3 protein: CATSRVRGGRDRWELFF. CDR3 DNA sequence: TGTGCCACCAGCAGAGTGCGGGGGGGCCGGGACCGGTGGGAGCTGTTTTTT.

The J gene is TRBJ2-4, the V gene TRBV30, with D hard to call. With 0 bases removed from V and 9 bases from J, the gap between germline ends came to 9 bases. The CDR3 consists of 12 residues. The germline V gene has CDR1 GTSNPN and CDR2 SVGIG (reference sequence). CDR3 DNA: TGTGCCTGGAGTGTACGGTCCGGCATTCAGTACTTC. Amino acid sequence: CAWSVRSGIQYF.

The genes are TRBV6-5 and TRBJ2-1, with TRBD2 matching 10 bases. The trim removed 4 bases at V and 5 bases at J, leaving 5 bases unmatched. The CDR3 extends over 15 amino acids. Germline V gives CDR1 MNHEY, CDR2 SVGAGI. The CDR3 here is CASSFSGGSHNEQFF. The CDR3 DNA follows: TGTGCCAGCAGTTTTAGCGGGGGGTCCCACAATGAGCAGTTCTTC.

The chain carries TRBV4-1 and TRBJ1-2; 8 bases are shared with TRBD1. CDR3 size: 14 residues. Trimming cost V 3 bases and J 8 bases; bases outside gene matches: 8. CDR1 is MGHRA, CDR2 YSYEKL, per germline. The CDR3 region has the DNA TGCGCCAGCAGCCACGGGGGACAGGCGGTAGGCTACACCTTC. Protein: CASSHGGQAVGYTF.

The chain combines TRBV18 with TRBJ2-5, with TRBD1 matching 7 bases. CDR3 length: 13 residues. The J segment lost 9 bases and the V segment lost 4 bases, leaving 8 bases of the junction unmatched. Germline CDR1 is KGHSH and CDR2 is LQKENI. CDR3: CASSRGQPGAQYF. DNA of the CDR3: TGTGCCAGCTCACGGGGACAGCCCGGGGCCCAGTACTTC.

The chain has TRBV7-2 and TRBJ1-5; possibly TRBD1 for D (6 bases). With 1 base removed from V and 7 bases from J, the gap between germline ends came to 11 bases. CDR1 and CDR2 (germline): SGHTA, FQGNSA. The CDR3 length is 14 residues. DNA of the CDR3: TGTGCCAGCAGCTTAGGAGGGGGATCGCAGCCCCAGCATTTT. Translating it yields CASSLGGGSQPQHF.